This T cell receptor (beta chain) was observed in a study of OX40 agonist ivuxolimab in advanced cancers. Some clones are missing from TCRdb's copy, which holds only in-frame ones; the method was immunoSEQ multiplex PCR. The data contain over 80,000 clones, approximately 90% of them singletons. CDR3 length: 16 residues. This sequence originates from an adult with an advanced solid tumor such as melanoma, head and neck, liver or kidney cancer. The gene calls are TRBV1 and TRBJ1-5; the DNA was not used to check the table's D call, TRBD1. TRBV1 is assigned pseudogene status. The specimen was CD4+ or CD8+ T cells sorted from blood, collected in a trial of the OX40 agonist ivuxolimab. In DNA, the CDR3 is TGCACCAGCAGCCGGCCCCAGGGGGCTAGCAATCAGCCCCAGCATTTT. Encoded protein: CTSSRPQGASNQPQHF.